This TCR beta chain is from a study of metastatic and nonmetastatic thyroid tumors. Across the whole study: The comparison covered peripheral blood and tumor or nodule tissue in malignant and benign thyroid patients.

TCRdb reprocessed the PCR reads using MiXCR. The sample yields about 93,000 clones, 10% to 15% seen once. Germline lookup yields CDR1 SGHAT and CDR2 FQDESV (reference sequence). V shed 1 base and J 5 bases; nucleotides not matched to a gene: 6. The CDR3 length is 17 residues. The study's findings and limits: Benign nodules were reported to have significantly lower TCR beta diversity than malignant thyroid tumors, in blood and tumor.

This clone was seen at least ten times. Its antigen is as yet unknown. Prior to thyroid surgery, none of the patients had received any treatment. The chain recombines TRBV11-1 with TRBJ1-5, with 12 positions matching TRBD1. The sample comprised blood. The TCR comes from a female donor with papillary thyroid cancer or a benign thyroid nodule (not recorded which). Some clones in this sample may be carry-over from other donors' samples. The CDR3 reads CASSLVGQGARDQPQHF. In DNA form, the CDR3 reads TGTGCCAGCAGCTTAGTGGGACAGGGGGCGCGGGATCAGCCCCAGCATTTT.